This is a list of T cell receptor beta chains from one sample in a study of shared clonotypes between healthy human individuals. Using immunoSEQ multiplex PCR, the repertoire was profiled, and TCRdb retains in-frame clones only, with some absent. The sample lists about 1,500,000 clones, roughly 97% occurring once. Sequencing was performed on naive CD4+ T cells sorted from blood. The origin of the receptors is a man in his thirties or forties in good health. The CDR3 runs from the conserved cysteine through the conserved F or W. The D gene is left open where the match is weak. Clone size is shown for a subset of rows, as once, few, many or a class of expanded clone.

TRBJ2-3 - - TRBV19 CASSSGAPTDTQYF TGTGCCAGTAGTAGCGGAGCCCCCACAGATACGCAGTATTTT
TRBJ2-3 - - TRBV10-3 CAISGFPQTDTQYF TGTGCCATCAGTGGGTTTCCCCAAACAGATACGCAGTATTTT
TRBJ1-1 - - TRBV30 CAWSGLGRASFF TGTGCCTGGAGTGGTTTGGGGAGAGCTTCTTTCTTT
TRBJ1-2 - - TRBV27 CASSERQGSGYTF TGTGCCAGCAGTGAGAGACAAGGCTCTGGCTACACCTTC
TRBJ1-2 - TRBD1 TRBV6-6 CASSPGQGNWYGYTF TGTGCCAGCAGTCCCGGACAGGGGAATTGGTATGGCTACACCTTC
TRBJ2-7 - - TRBV7-2 CASSLDLGRGSYEQYF TGTGCCAGCAGCTTAGACTTAGGGCGGGGCTCCTACGAGCAGTACTTC
TRBJ2-7 - - TRBV27 CASSLFWAPSYEQYF TGTGCCAGCAGTTTATTCTGGGCCCCCTCCTACGAGCAGTACTTC
TRBJ1-5 - TRBD1 TRBV19 CASSIGTDSNQPQHF TGTGCCAGTAGTATCGGGACAGATAGCAATCAGCCCCAGCATTTT
TRBJ2-3 - TRBD2 TRBV29-1 CSVAWTSGRADTQYF TGCAGCGTTGCCTGGACTAGCGGGAGAGCAGATACGCAGTATTTT
TRBJ1-4 - TRBD1 TRBV5-1 CASSPVQGAGSEKLFF TGCGCCAGCAGCCCCGTTCAGGGGGCTGGTTCTGAAAAACTGTTTTTT
TRBJ1-4 - - TRBV6-1 CASSEQLTNEKLFF TGTGCCAGCAGTGAACAGCTTACTAATGAAAAACTGTTTTTT
TRBJ1-5 - - TRBV10-1 CASSGPTGYSNQPQHF TGCGCCAGCAGTGGCCCCACAGGTTATAGCAATCAGCCCCAGCATTTT
TRBJ2-3 - - TRBV5-1 CASSLGDTTDTQYF TGCGCCAGCAGCTTGGGGGATACCACAGATACGCAGTATTTT
TRBJ2-5 - - TRBV7-9 CVSSPLLLTQYF TGTGTCAGCAGCCCCCTTCTATTGACCCAGTACTTC
TRBJ1-2 - - TRBV28 CASRISRAHSYTF TGTGCCAGCAGAATAAGCCGGGCTCACAGTTACACCTTC
TRBJ2-5 - - TRBV29-1 CSVVVGGETQYF TGCAGCGTTGTAGTTGGCGGAGAGACCCAGTACTTC
TRBJ2-5 - TRBD2 TRBV5-1 CASSLGLAGGDTETQYF TGCGCCAGCAGCTTGGGATTAGCGGGAGGGGATACGGAGACCCAGTACTTC
TRBJ2-5 - - TRBV6-5 CASGQETQYF TGTGCCAGCGGTCAAGAGACCCAGTACTTC
TRBJ2-5 - - TRBV19 CASSNPGSRAGTQYF TGTGCCAGTAGTAATCCGGGTTCGAGGGCCGGGACCCAGTACTTC
TRBJ2-3 - - TRBV5-4 CASSPPSTDTQYF TGTGCCAGCAGCCCCCCAAGCACAGATACGCAGTATTTT
TRBJ1-1 - - TRBV18 CASSPGTATSEAFF TGTGCCAGCTCACCAGGGACCGCTACCAGTGAAGCTTTCTTT
TRBJ2-1 - TRBD2 TRBV10-1 CASSVLAGGEQFF TGCGCCAGCAGTGTTCTAGCGGGAGGTGAGCAGTTCTTC
TRBJ2-3 - TRBD2 TRBV7-9 CASSLPGLGTDTQYF TGTGCCAGCAGCCTACCGGGACTAGGCACAGATACGCAGTATTTT
TRBJ2-1 - TRBD2 TRBV5-4 CASSRPGGLAGGGSYNEQFF TGTGCCAGCAGCCGCCCGGGGGGACTAGCGGGAGGGGGCTCCTACAATGAGCAGTTCTTC
TRBJ1-5 - TRBD1 TRBV2 CASSEWQGGEPQHF TGTGCCAGCAGTGAATGGCAGGGGGGAGAGCCCCAGCATTTT
TRBJ1-2 - - TRBV28 CASSSEVSNYGYTF TGTGCCAGCAGTTCCGAAGTCTCTAACTATGGCTACACCTTC
TRBJ2-2 once - TRBV27 CASSLRRDTGELFF TGTGCCAGCAGTTTAAGGAGAGACACCGGGGAGCTGTTTTTT
TRBJ1-1 - - TRBV30 CAWSVFGRGGNTEAFF TGTGCCTGGAGTGTATTCGGGCGGGGAGGGAACACTGAAGCTTTCTTT
TRBJ2-2 - TRBD2 TRBV7-3 CASSLTMAGGPNTGELFF TGTGCCAGCAGCTTAACTATGGCGGGAGGGCCAAACACCGGGGAGCTGTTTTTT
TRBJ2-2 - - TRBV25-1 CASSSRTEPSGELFF TGTGCCAGCAGTTCCCGGACAGAGCCCTCAGGGGAGCTGTTTTTT
TRBJ2-3 - - TRBV19 CASSNPPRGVAYF TGTGCCAGTAGTAACCCTCCTAGGGGCGTCGCGTATTTT
TRBJ2-1 - - TRBV19 CASSIRLRGAGEQFF TGTGCCAGTAGTATTCGGTTGAGGGGGGCAGGTGAGCAGTTCTTC
TRBJ2-3 - - TRBV14 CASSPLLHRGDTQYF TGTGCCAGCAGCCCCCTTCTCCACCGGGGGGATACGCAGTATTTT
TRBJ2-5 - TRBD2 TRBV9 CASSPRLAGGGETQYF TGTGCCAGCAGCCCCAGACTAGCGGGAGGGGGAGAGACCCAGTACTTC
TRBJ2-7 - TRBD2 TRBV5-4 CASSPLRGRASGEQYF TGTGCCAGCAGCCCACTGCGGGGGAGGGCCTCTGGCGAGCAGTACTTC
TRBJ1-1 - TRBD1 TRBV5-6 CASSLGGSAFF TGTGCCAGCAGCCTAGGGGGCAGCGCTTTCTTT
TRBJ1-5 - TRBD1 TRBV28 CASKPILGTANQPQHF TGTGCCAGCAAGCCGATTCTCGGGACAGCTAATCAGCCCCAGCATTTT
TRBJ2-3 - TRBD2 TRBV19 CASSPRSGRFLDTQYF TGTGCCAGTAGTCCCCGAAGCGGGAGATTTCTAGATACGCAGTATTTT
TRBJ2-7 - - TRBV11-2 CASSSASGHFEQYF TGTGCCAGCAGCTCCGCCAGTGGCCACTTCGAGCAGTACTTC
TRBJ2-2 - - TRBV7-9 CASSLSVGELFF TGTGCCAGCAGCTTGTCCGTGGGGGAGCTGTTTTTT
TRBJ2-1 - - TRBV2 CASSRHGSVVFEQFF TGTGCCAGCAGTCGGCACGGGTCCGTGGTGTTTGAGCAGTTCTTC
TRBJ2-1 - TRBD1 TRBV7-2 CASSPGGASYNEQFF TGTGCCAGCAGCCCAGGGGGCGCCTCCTACAATGAGCAGTTCTTC
TRBJ1-1 - - TRBV7-2 CASSHSGLSAGGTEAFF TGTGCCAGCAGCCACTCGGGACTGTCGGCAGGAGGAACTGAAGCTTTCTTT